This T cell receptor beta chain was captured in a study of cytomegalovirus exposure and HLA in healthy donors. On this clone itself: Its antigen is currently unknown.

The PCR ran on 60 Vbeta and 13 Jbeta primers. Measured with immunoSEQ multiplex PCR; TCRdb has only the in-frame clones, and not every one. This sample yields approximately 190,000 clones, of which approximately 88% are seen a single time; roughly 2.6% belongs to the top ten. With V trimmed by 6 bases and J by 7 bases, 12 bases remained unmatched. CDR3 size: 16 residues. The germline gives CDR1 SNHLY, CDR2 FYNNEI. Findings and caveats of the study: The dataset shows that most TCR sequences were rare, while some public TCRs occurred in many donors. Excluded were some V segments that proved indistinguishable, including TRBV6-2 and TRBV6-3. Among the sequence variants, a highly shared cluster was likely an artifact of sequencing.

This receptor was identified in a woman in her 50s in good health and CMV-seropositive. The chain links TRBV2 to TRBJ1-6, with TRBD1 matching 7 bases. What was sequenced was PBMCs. In DNA, the CDR3 is TGTGCCAGCAGAATAACCCGGGACAGCGGGAATTCACCCCTCCACTTT. This translates into CASRITRDSGNSPLHF.